The 28 T cell receptor beta chains given below trace back to one sample, sequenced in a study of T cell responses to AZD1222 COVID-19 vaccine. Generated by immunoSEQ multiplex PCR, the TCRdb table keeps only in-frame clones and is missing some. The data contain under 80,000 clones, 84% of them singletons. This specimen consisted of peripheral blood, obtained on day 0 of AZD1222 vaccination. These receptors all stem from an adult in good health.

This sequence joins TRBV7-9 and TRBJ1-5, with D possibly TRBD1 on 6 matching bases. Trimming took 9 bases from V and 5 from J, leaving 20 bases between them. The CDR3 runs 15 residues. CDR1 and CDR2 (germline): SEHNR, FQNEAQ (reference sequence). The CDR3 region has the DNA TGTGCCAGTAGTGACGGATTGGACAGCTATCAGCCCCAGCATTTT. This codes for CASSDGLDSYQPQHF. The full variable domain, its missing parts supplied by reference TRBV7-9 and TRBJ1-5, is DTGVSQNPRHKITKRGQNVTFRCDPISEHNRLYWYRQTLGQGPEFLTYFQNEAQLEKSRLLSDRFSAERPKGSFSTLEIQRTEQGDSAMYLCASSDGLDSYQPQHFGDGTRLSIL.

V gene TRBV7-2 combines with J gene TRBJ2-7, with a tentative D call TRBD2 (6 bases). Trimming took off 0 bases at V and 5 bases at J, with 14 bases between the two ends. The CDR3 totals 15 residues. CDR1 SGHTA and CDR2 FQGNSA come from the germline V gene. The CDR3 DNA reads TGTGCCAGCAGCTTAGCAGGGGCGGGGAGCCACGAGCAGTACTTC. Its protein product is CASSLAGAGSHEQYF.

The chain couples TRBV6-1 to TRBJ2-3; 8 bases are shared with TRBD1. CDR3 length: 15 amino acids. Germline V CDR1 and CDR2: MNHNS, SASEGT. V was clipped by 1 base and J by 3 bases; unmatched bases: 3. The CDR3 DNA sequence: TGTGCCAGCAGTGAAGGACAGGGGAAGACAGATACGCAGTATTTT. This codes for CASSEGQGKTDTQYF.

This clone appeared a few times. V usage is TRBV6-5 and J usage is TRBJ2-7, with 10 nucleotides matching TRBD2. With V trimmed by 2 bases and J by 1 base, 2 bases remained unmatched. This CDR3 is 15 amino acids long. The germline CDR1 and CDR2 sequences are MNHEY and SVGAGI. CDR3 sequence (DNA): TGTGCCAGCAGTTACGGGACTAGCGTATCCTACGAGCAGTACTTC. Its translation is CASSYGTSVSYEQYF.

The genes are TRBV19 and TRBJ2-1; 7 bases fit TRBD2. The CDR3 runs 16 residues. With V trimmed by 4 bases and J by 2 bases, 8 bases remained unmatched. Germline V gene lookup returns CDR1 LNHDA and CDR2 SQIVND (reference sequence). CDR3 bases: TGTGCCAGTAGTACCTTTGGGAGGGGCCCCTACAATGAGCAGTTCTTC. Amino acid sequence: CASSTFGRGPYNEQFF.

J is TRBJ1-2 and V is TRBV7-9; 7 nucleotides align to TRBD1. J lost 6 bases, V lost 3 bases, and 7 bases had no gene match. Germline values: CDR1 SEHNR, CDR2 FQNEAQ (reference sequence). The CDR3 covers 14 residues. The CDR3 region is CASSFKGAYDGYTF. DNA of the CDR3: TGTGCCAGCAGCTTCAAGGGGGCATACGATGGCTACACCTTC.

The rearrangement links TRBV5-1 to TRBJ2-7; D is undetermined. The germline V gene has CDR1 SGHRS and CDR2 YFSETQ. V lost 0 bases and J lost 3, with 13 bases in between. The length of the CDR3 is 15 residues. CDR3 region: CASSLEILKNYEQYF. The CDR3 coding sequence is TGCGCCAGCAGCTTGGAGATCCTTAAAAACTACGAGCAGTACTTC.

The V gene is TRBV12-3 or TRBV12-4, the J gene TRBJ2-3; TRBD1 might be the D (5 bases). V lost 3 bases and J lost 5, with 9 bases in between. This CDR3 comprises 13 residues. CDR3 protein: CASSLDQGDTQYF. The CDR3 DNA reads as TGTGCCAGCAGTTTGGACCAGGGAGATACGCAGTATTTT.

This chain links TRBV27 with TRBJ2-2; 8 bases line up with TRBD1. V shed 4 bases, J shed 5 bases, and the junction held 3 bases outside the gene matches. There are 14 residues in the CDR3. From germline, CDR1 is MNHEY and CDR2 SMNVEV (reference sequence). CDR3: CASSWTGRTGELFF. In nucleotides, the CDR3 is TGTGCCAGCAGTTGGACAGGGAGGACCGGGGAGCTGTTTTTT.

This clone was observed once. This chain links TRBV30 with TRBJ2-1, with D possibly being TRBD2 (6 bases). Trimming took off 4 bases at V and 8 bases at J, with 9 bases between the two ends. Germline V CDR1 and CDR2: GTSNPN, SVGIG (reference sequence). CDR3 length equals 11 residues. CDR3 loop: CAWTLAYEQFF. The CDR3 region has the DNA TGTGCCTGGACACTAGCCTATGAGCAGTTCTTC.

The chain combines TRBV7-9 with TRBJ1-1; D call uncertain. Trimming cost V 1 base and J 1 base, with 4 bases left between them. CDR3 length: 13 amino acids. CDR1 and CDR2 (germline): SEHNR, FQNEAQ (reference sequence). This chain's CDR3 is CASSLGQNTEAFF. The CDR3 DNA reads as TGTGCCAGCAGCTTAGGGCAGAACACTGAAGCTTTCTTT.

V usage is TRBV13 and J usage is TRBJ1-1; 8 bases line up with TRBD1. The germline V gene encodes CDR1 PRHDT and CDR2 FYEKMQ (reference sequence). V was pared by 8 bases and J by 1 base, with 3 bases of the junction left unmatched. The CDR3 sequence is 13 residues long. The CDR3, as DNA: TGTGCCAGCGGCAGGGGGCGGAACACTGAAGCTTTCTTT. Translation gives CASGRGRNTEAFF. The full variable domain, rest sourced from reference TRBV13 and TRBJ1-1, is AAGVIQSPRHLIKEKRETATLKCYPIPRHDTVYWYQQGPGQDPQFLISFYEKMQSDKGSIPDRFSAQQFSDYHSELNMSSLELGDSALYFCASGRGRNTEAFFGQGTRLTVV.

The chain is built from TRBV3-1 (or the pseudogene TRBV3-2) and TRBJ1-5; D ambiguous. With 4 bases removed from V and 5 bases from J, the gap between germline ends came to 15 bases. The CDR3 length is 15 residues. Germline V CDR1 and CDR2: LGHDT, YNNKEL (reference sequence). The DNA for the CDR3 is TGTGCCAGCAGCCCCAACGTCGGCAACTATCAGCCCCAGCATTTT. Residues: CASSPNVGNYQPQHF.

This chain connects TRBV7-6 to TRBJ2-1; a possible D gene is TRBD2 (6 bases). The CDR3 has 15 amino acids. Germline V CDR1 and CDR2: SGHVS, FNYEAQ. V was pared by 1 base and J by 2 bases, with 9 bases between. This CDR3 reads CASSLGLDPYNEQFF. The CDR3, as DNA: TGTGCCAGCAGCTTAGGACTAGACCCCTACAATGAGCAGTTCTTC.

The V call is TRBV14, the J call TRBJ1-2; D perhaps matches TRBD1 (6 bases). Trimming removed 5 bases from V and 3 bases from J, with 7 bases in between. There are 12 residues in the CDR3. Germline V gene lookup returns CDR1 SGHDN and CDR2 FVKESK. As DNA, the CDR3 is TGTGCCAGCAGCTCAGGGGACTATGGCTACACCTTC. It translates to CASSSGDYGYTF.

The DNA of the CDR3 is TGTGCCAGCAGCTTAAAGTTGTTGGGACTAGCGGTTTACAATGAGCAGTTCTTC. Translated: CASSLKLLGLAVYNEQFF. The rearrangement joins TRBV13 to TRBJ2-1; TRBD2 agrees at 11 bases. CDR1 and CDR2 (germline): PRHDT, FYEKMQ (reference sequence). The CDR3 has 18 residues. Trimming removed 2 bases from V and 4 bases from J; junction bases left unmatched: 10.

V usage is TRBV28 and J usage is TRBJ1-5; 7 nucleotides align to TRBD1. Germline values: CDR1 MDHEN, CDR2 SYDVKM. This CDR3 has 14 residues. Trimming took 4 bases from V and 7 from J; bases not matched to a gene: 7. The CDR3 DNA reads TGTGCCAGCAGTTCCCCAGGGGGAGGACAGCCCCAGCATTTT. It encodes CASSSPGGGQPQHF.

The V gene is TRBV19, the J gene TRBJ1-2, with a possible D match to TRBD1 (5 bases). CDR3 length: 14 amino acids. Between the trimmed V and J ends, which lost 10 bases and 4 bases, there was a span of 19 bases. In germline, CDR1 is LNHDA, CDR2 SQIVND (reference sequence). The CDR3 loop reads CATKRGGSAYGYTF. The CDR3 DNA follows: TGTGCCACCAAAAGGGGAGGCTCCGCCTATGGCTACACCTTC.

V gene TRBV28 combines with J gene TRBJ2-7; 7 positions match TRBD1. Unmatched junction bases numbered 6, after V lost 4 bases and J lost 3 bases. CDR3 size: 14 residues. Germline CDR1 MDHEN, CDR2 SYDVKM. This CDR3 reads CASSSPQGYYEQYF. The DNA of the CDR3 is TGTGCCAGCAGTTCACCACAGGGGTACTACGAGCAGTACTTC.

The chain recombines TRBV7-3 with TRBJ1-2; D is ambiguous. Trimming shortened V by 0 bases and J by 4 bases, and 15 bases separated the two germline ends. This CDR3 is built from 16 residues. Germline V gene data show CDR1 as SGHTA and CDR2 as FQGTGA. The CDR3 loop reads CASSLTGGLGGYGYTF. CDR3 DNA sequence: TGTGCCAGCAGCTTAACGGGCGGTTTGGGAGGCTATGGCTACACCTTC.

V gene TRBV7-8 combines with J gene TRBJ1-1, with D tentatively TRBD1 (5 bases). CDR3 length: 17 amino acids. V dropped 1 base and J dropped 1 base, with 16 bases sitting between them. Germline values: CDR1 SGHVS, CDR2 FQNEAQ. The CDR3 DNA reads as TGTGCCAGCAGCTTAGTGGCCGGGCCTACAGGGAACACTGAAGCTTTCTTT. Translated, it gives CASSLVAGPTGNTEAFF.

The chain links TRBV5-4 to TRBJ2-7, with D unclear. Per germline, CDR1 SGHNT and CDR2 YYREEE (reference sequence). Deletions cut 2 bases from V and 5 bases from J, with 8 bases between. The CDR3 is 12 residues long. CDR3 protein: CASSLHEDEQYF. The CDR3 DNA reads TGTGCCAGCAGCTTACACGAGGACGAGCAGTACTTC.

J is TRBJ1-1 and V is TRBV19; the match to TRBD1 covers 11 bases. Germline lookup yields CDR1 LNHDA and CDR2 SQIVND (reference sequence). This CDR3 region has 14 residues. Unmatched junction bases numbered 4, after V lost 6 bases and J lost 4 bases. The DNA of the CDR3 is TGTGCCAGTAGGGACAGGGGGCATTTCACTGAAGCTTTCTTT. This encodes CASRDRGHFTEAFF.

The chain carries TRBV5-4 and TRBJ2-2; TRBD1 matches at 7 bases. CDR1 is SGHNT and CDR2 is YYREEE in the germline V gene (reference sequence). The CDR3 sequence is 16 residues long. V dropped 0 bases and J dropped 1; count of bases not matched to a gene: 3. The CDR3 spells CASSLGDRLNTGELFF. The DNA for the CDR3 is TGTGCCAGCAGCTTGGGGGACAGACTGAACACCGGGGAGCTGTTTTTT.

This chain links TRBV11-3 with TRBJ2-7; TRBD1 aligns across 7 bases. Germline values: CDR1 SGHNT, CDR2 YENEEA. V was pared by 5 bases and J by 3 bases, with 4 bases of the junction left unmatched. CDR3 length: 13 residues. The CDR3 DNA sequence: TGTGCCAGCAGCGAGAACAGGGGCTACGAGCAGTACTTC. Translation gives CASSENRGYEQYF.

The V and J genes are TRBV7-2 and TRBJ1-4; D may be TRBD1 (5 bases). This CDR3 is 14 amino acids long. V was pared by 5 bases and J by 3 bases, with 10 bases between. The V gene's germline CDR1 is SGHTA and CDR2 FQGNSA. The CDR3 is CASSPRQSNEKLFF. In nucleotides, the CDR3 is TGTGCCAGCAGCCCAAGACAGTCTAATGAAAAACTGTTTTTT.

The chain carries TRBV27 and TRBJ1-5; tentatively, D is TRBD1 (5 bases). Trimming pared 3 bases from V and 7 bases from J, leaving 10 bases between. The CDR3 totals 13 residues. Germline assignment: CDR1 MNHEY and CDR2 SMNVEV (reference sequence). The CDR3 reads CASSLAGWQPQHF. The CDR3 region has the DNA TGTGCCAGCAGTTTGGCAGGGTGGCAGCCCCAGCATTTT.

This clone was seen a handful of times. This chain links TRBV29-1 with TRBJ2-7, with 10 bases aligning to TRBD2. CDR1 is SQVTM and CDR2 is ANQGSEA in the germline V gene. J lost 5 bases, V lost 2 bases, and 9 bases had no gene match. This CDR3 is built from 15 residues. The CDR3 nucleotides are TGCAGCGTTGAAACAGGCCTAGCGGGAGTAGACGAGCAGTACTTC. It translates to CSVETGLAGVDEQYF.